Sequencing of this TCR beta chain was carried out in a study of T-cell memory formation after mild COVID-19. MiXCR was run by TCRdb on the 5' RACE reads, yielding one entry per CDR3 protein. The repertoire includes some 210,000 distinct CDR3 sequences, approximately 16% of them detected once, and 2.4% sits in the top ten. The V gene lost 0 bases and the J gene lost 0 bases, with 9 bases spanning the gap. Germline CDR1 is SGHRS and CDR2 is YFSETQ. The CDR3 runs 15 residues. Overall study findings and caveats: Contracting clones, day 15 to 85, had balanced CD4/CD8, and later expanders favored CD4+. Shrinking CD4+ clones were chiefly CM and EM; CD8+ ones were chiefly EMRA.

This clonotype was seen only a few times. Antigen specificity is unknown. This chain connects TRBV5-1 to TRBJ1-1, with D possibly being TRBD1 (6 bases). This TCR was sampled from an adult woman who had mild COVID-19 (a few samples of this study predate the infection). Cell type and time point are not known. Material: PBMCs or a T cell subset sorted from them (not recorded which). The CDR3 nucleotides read TGCGCCAGCAGCTTGGACGGACAGATGAACACTGAAGCTTTCTTT. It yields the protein CASSLDGQMNTEAFF.